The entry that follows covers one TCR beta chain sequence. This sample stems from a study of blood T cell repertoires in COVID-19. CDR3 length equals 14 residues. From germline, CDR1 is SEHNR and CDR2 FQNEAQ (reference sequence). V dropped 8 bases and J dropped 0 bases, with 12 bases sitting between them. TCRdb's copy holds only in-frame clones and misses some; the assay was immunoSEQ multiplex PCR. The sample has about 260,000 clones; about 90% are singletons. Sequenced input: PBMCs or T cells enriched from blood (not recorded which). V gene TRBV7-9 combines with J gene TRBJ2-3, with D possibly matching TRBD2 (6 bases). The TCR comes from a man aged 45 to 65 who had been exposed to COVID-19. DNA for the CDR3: TGTGCCAGCGGGGCAGGGACTAGCACAGATACGCAGTATTTT. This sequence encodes CASGAGTSTDTQYF.